This T cell receptor beta chain comes out of a study of radiotherapy plus CTLA-4 blockade in lung cancer. About the research overall: Objective response rate was around 20%; disease control rate, around 30%.

Enrolled patients, whose metastatic non-small-cell lung cancer was chemo-refractory, received focal radiation plus CTLA-4 blockade with ipilimumab. Concerning this clone itself: Its antigen remains unknown.

Sequenced by immunoSEQ multiplex PCR; TCRdb stores in-frame clones only, minus some. The sample consists of tens of thousands of clones, 65% to 80% of them appearing once. Study-level findings and limits: Among blood TCR repertoires after radiotherapy plus ipilimumab, tumor-derived clones expanded. Early shifts in blood T cell clones, with interferon-beta, reportedly predicted response best.

This clonotype originated in a human donor with non-small cell lung cancer who had stable disease on radiotherapy plus ipilimumab. This specimen consisted of peripheral blood, obtained from a patient treated with radiotherapy plus ipilimumab.

CDR3 region: CASSIQQDYGYTF. In DNA, the CDR3 is TGTGCCAGTAGTATTCAACAGGACTATGGCTACACCTTC. V is TRBV19 and J is TRBJ1-2, with TRBD1 as a possible D gene (5 bases). Germline V gene lookup returns CDR1 LNHDA and CDR2 SQIVND (reference sequence). This CDR3 is 13 amino acids long. The V gene lost 3 bases and the J gene lost 3 bases, with 8 bases spanning the gap. The variable domain in full, with the rest retrieved from reference TRBV19 and TRBJ1-2, is DGGITQSPKYLFRKEGQNVTLSCEQNLNHDAMYWYRQDPGQGLRLIYYSQIVNDFQKGDIAEGYSVSREKKESFPLTVTSAQKNPTAFYLCASSIQQDYGYTFGSGTRLTVV.